This T cell receptor (beta chain) was recovered during a study of T cell responses to AZD1222 COVID-19 vaccine. For the study at large: Pooling of second doses given at about 4 or about 12 weeks was done.

The study's findings and limits: In a largely white British group with more females than males, clonal diversity was possibly underestimated. Within unmutated variant regions lay the reported targets of nearly half of spike-specific TCRs. Spike regions recognized by vaccine-associated CD4 TCRs spanned the protein, led by 160-218 and 743-854.

Germline trimming cut 8 bases from V and 5 bases from J; bases unmatched to any gene: 9. The CDR3 consists of 13 residues. Germline CDR1 and CDR2: SQVTM and ANQGSEA. TCRdb keeps only in-frame clones here, not all; method: immunoSEQ multiplex PCR. This table holds some 150,000 clones, approximately 93% found once. Note on this clone: The antigen remains undetermined.

The V and J genes are TRBV29-1 and TRBJ2-1, with 7 bases that match TRBD1. This receptor was taken from an adult in good health. The material sequenced was peripheral blood, taken on day 0 of AZD1222 vaccination. The CDR3 is CSITGTADNEQFF. The CDR3, as DNA: TGCAGCATAACGGGGACAGCCGACAATGAGCAGTTCTTC.